These T cell receptor beta chains were read from a single sample in a study of blood T cell repertoires in COVID-19. Produced via immunoSEQ multiplex PCR; TCRdb's table is partial and in-frame only. This sample has a few hundred thousand clones; around 83% occur once, and the top ten carry 5% to 6%. The source material was PBMCs or T cells enriched from blood (not recorded which). The receptors were sampled from a woman aged 50 to 65 who had recovered from COVID-19. CDR3s include the opening cysteine and the closing phenylalanine or tryptophan. A D gene is named only where the DNA matches it firmly. Where a row states a size, it is once, few, many or the class of an expanded clone; other rows omit it.

V gene,clone size,D gene,J gene,CDR3 DNA,CDR3 protein
TRBV6-5,NA,NA,TRBJ1-6,TGTGCCAGCAGTAAGCAGGGTTATAATTCACCCCTCCACTTT,CASSKQGYNSPLHF
TRBV28,NA,TRBD1,TRBJ2-7,TGTGCCAGCAGTCCCTCCGGGACAGGGGCCCACGAGCAGTACTTC,CASSPSGTGAHEQYF
TRBV27,NA,NA,TRBJ2-3,TGTGCCAGCAGGGGCAGAATCACAGATACGCAGTATTTT,CASRGRITDTQYF
TRBV5-1,NA,TRBD2,TRBJ2-3,TGCGCCAGCATAGCTAGCGGGAGTTCGTCAGATACGCAGTATTTT,CASIASGSSSDTQYF
TRBV15,few,NA,TRBJ2-1,TGTGCCACCGAGCGGAACAATGAGCAGTTCTTC,CATERNNEQFF
TRBV6-5,NA,TRBD1,TRBJ1-2,TGTGCCAGCAGTCACCTTAATACAGGGGGCGAAGGCTACACCTTC,CASSHLNTGGEGYTF
TRBV5-1,NA,NA,TRBJ1-2,TGCGCCAGCAGCGGGCAGGGTGGTAACTATGGCTACACCTTC,CASSGQGGNYGYTF
TRBV4-3,once,NA,TRBJ1-1,TGCGCCAGCAGCCAAGACCGGTTGAACACTGAAGCTTTCTTT,CASSQDRLNTEAFF
TRBV5-1,NA,TRBD1,TRBJ1-2,TGCGCCAGCAGCAAAACGGGACAGGGATATGGCTACACCTTC,CASSKTGQGYGYTF
TRBV4-1,NA,NA,TRBJ1-1,TGCGCCAGCAGCCTGGGGGGGGACAAGAACACTGAAGCTTTCTTT,CASSLGGDKNTEAFF
TRBV5-1,NA,TRBD1,TRBJ2-5,TGCGCCAGCAGCCCCGGACAGGGAGCTCCAGAGACCCAGTACTTC,CASSPGQGAPETQYF
TRBV27,NA,TRBD1,TRBJ2-7,TGTGCCAGCAGTTTAGGGGGGCCGTTCCGGGACAGGGGGCTTCTGGAGTACTTC,CASSLGGPFRDRGLLEYF
TRBV2,NA,NA,TRBJ2-4,TGTGCCAGCAGGTACAGGGATAGTCAAAACATTCAGTACTTC,CASRYRDSQNIQYF
TRBV5-3,NA,NA,TRBJ2-5,TGTGCCAGAAGCCCGGAGGACCAGTACTTC,CARSPEDQYF
TRBV28,NA,NA,TRBJ1-5,TGTGCCAGCAGCCGGGGGGGGCCTACTCCCCAGCCCCAGCATTTT,CASSRGGPTPQPQHF
TRBV5-5,NA,TRBD1,TRBJ1-2,TGTGCCAGCAGCTTGCCGAGGACAGGTCAAGTAAGCGGCTACACCTTC,CASSLPRTGQVSGYTF
TRBV5-4,NA,TRBD1,TRBJ1-3,TGTGCCAGCAGCGCCGGGACAGGGTCCGGAAACACCATATATTTT,CASSAGTGSGNTIYF
TRBV6-1,NA,TRBD1,TRBJ2-7,TGTGCCAGCAGTGAACTTGGGACAGGACCCTACGGGCAGTACTTC,CASSELGTGPYGQYF
TRBV27,NA,NA,TRBJ1-2,TGTGCCAGCAGTCCTCTGGAGGGACTCCGGGGCTACACCTTC,CASSPLEGLRGYTF